This TCR beta chain is drawn from a study of blood T cell repertoires in COVID-19. Germline CDR1 reads SGHVS; CDR2 reads FQNEAQ. This CDR3 contains 18 residues. With 4 bases removed from V and 2 bases from J, the gap between germline ends came to 21 bases. Sequencing was performed with immunoSEQ multiplex PCR; in TCRdb, only in-frame clones are kept and a portion is missing. The sample yields 45,000 or so clones, approximately 87% seen once. Sequencing was performed on peripheral blood. This sequence originates from a woman of 80 years or more with COVID-19, enrolled during active disease. The chain combines TRBV7-8 with TRBJ1-5; D uncertain. The CDR3 DNA sequence: TGTGCCAGCAGCTCGTCTCGGACTGTTACGGGTGGCAATCAGCCCCAGCATTTT. Translating gives CASSSSRTVTGGNQPQHF.